The clone carrying this T cell receptor (beta chain) was seen only a few times. Its antigen remains unidentified. Germline and junction disagree at one end, which may indicate a read error. This sample was included in a study of tumor and adjacent non-tumor tissue in lung cancer. Findings of the study overall: TCR diversity was significantly greater in tumor than normal lung tissue.

This sample's RNA came from whole unsorted tissue. Distant lung tissue was collected more than 3 cm away from the tumor edge. A modified ARM-PCR protocol with three rounds of nested PCR amplified TCRbeta. One entry per CDR3 protein, called by TCRdb with MiXCR from the multiplex PCR reads. The table has about 50,000 distinct CDR3 sequences, 74% seen once. This CDR3 region has 16 residues. Germline CDR1 is SGHRS and CDR2 is YFSETQ. The sequence derives from a woman in her sixties with non-small cell lung cancer. V is TRBV5-1 and J is TRBJ1-4, with 8 bases identical to TRBD1. The material sequenced was distant non-tumor lung tissue. CDR3 protein: CASSPTGDPTNEKPFF. CDR3 nucleotides: TGCGCCAGCAGCCCGACAGGGGACCCAACTAATGAAAAACCGTTTTTT.